The 21 T cell receptor beta chains below come from one sample, sequenced in a study of PD-1 blockade in classical Hodgkin lymphoma. Libraries were prepared by immunoSEQ multiplex PCR; TCRdb keeps only in-frame clonotypes and omits some of them. This repertoire shows approximately 73,000 clones, 85% to 95% found once; its top ten account for roughly 8%. No patient escaped relapse after autologous stem cell transplantation, and brentuximab vedotin exposure varied. This sample comprised peripheral blood mononuclear cells (PBMCs), obtained at baseline. These receptors were collected from a human donor with classical Hodgkin lymphoma.

The rearrangement joins TRBV27 to TRBJ2-7; no firm D call. The CDR3 length is 13 residues. Per the germline V gene, CDR1 is MNHEY and CDR2 is SMNVEV (reference sequence). The V and J ends lost 2 bases and 5 bases respectively, with 10 bases between them. The CDR3 spells CASSLGFRDEQYF. CDR3 nucleotides: TGTGCCAGCAGTTTAGGTTTTAGGGACGAGCAGTACTTC.

The chain recombines TRBV11-1 with TRBJ2-1, with 10 bases lining up with TRBD1. CDR1 SGHAT and CDR2 FQDESV come from the germline V gene (reference sequence). The CDR3 is made up of 19 amino acids. The V and J ends lost 3 bases and 5 bases, in that order; junction bases with no gene match: 16. This CDR3 is CASSFRDRGYWYRDNEQFF. In DNA, the CDR3 is TGTGCCAGCAGCTTTAGGGACAGGGGTTATTGGTATCGTGACAATGAGCAGTTCTTC.

The V and J genes are TRBV20-1 and TRBJ2-7, with TRBD1 matching over 8 bases. Germline CDR1 and CDR2: DFQATT and SNEGSKA (reference sequence). V was clipped by 7 bases and J by 3 bases; unmatched bases: 2. There are 11 residues in the CDR3. The CDR3 coding sequence is TGCAGTGGGGGACAGGTCTACGAGCAGTACTTC. Translation: CSGGQVYEQYF.

To note about this clone: The same CDR3 is also encoded by other DNA sequences in this sample. The V and J genes are TRBV27 and TRBJ2-7; D is unclear. Germline values: CDR1 MNHEY, CDR2 SMNVEV (reference sequence). Trimming left V 8 bases short and J 1 base short, with 0 bases between. CDR3 length equals 9 residues. DNA of the CDR3: TGTGCCAGCTCCTACGAGCAGTACTTC. Translated: CASSYEQYF.

This clone turned up a few times. This chain joins TRBV7-6 and TRBJ2-2; D not resolved. This CDR3 region has 14 residues. Trimming shortened V by 1 base and J by 5 bases, and 8 bases separated the two germline ends. In germline, CDR1 is SGHVS, CDR2 FNYEAQ. The CDR3 DNA is TGTGCCAGCAGCTTAGTGGGGATTACCGGGGAGCTGTTTTTT. It specifies CASSLVGITGELFF.

This chain links TRBV11-2 with TRBJ2-7, with TRBD2 matching 9 bases. Germline CDR1 reads SGHAT; CDR2 reads FQNNGV. This CDR3 region has 16 residues. J lost 6 bases, V lost 5 bases, and 14 bases had no gene match. For the CDR3, the DNA is TGTGCCAGCAGCCCGATAAGAGGAGCGGGGGGAGGCGAGCAGTACTTC. It specifies CASSPIRGAGGGEQYF.

V usage is TRBV27 and J usage is TRBJ2-1; D is unclear. Deletions cut 2 bases from V and 8 bases from J, with 10 bases between. Per the germline V gene, CDR1 is MNHEY and CDR2 is SMNVEV (reference sequence). This CDR3 spans 13 amino acids. The CDR3 nucleotides are TGTGCCAGCAGTTTAAACCCCCATCATGAGCAGTTCTTC. It encodes CASSLNPHHEQFF.

The chain employs TRBV7-6 and TRBJ2-3, with D uncertain. V lost 1 base and J 6 bases, leaving 5 bases between the germline ends. Germline V CDR1 and CDR2: SGHVS, FNYEAQ. The CDR3 length is 12 residues. CDR3: CASSLDWDTQYF. CDR3 nucleotide sequence: TGTGCCAGCAGCTTAGACTGGGATACGCAGTATTTT. Full variable domain (missing parts from reference TRBV7-6 and TRBJ2-3): GAGVSQSPRYKVTKRGQDVALRCDPISGHVSLYWYRQALGQGPEFLTYFNYEAQQDKSGLPNDRFSAERPEGSISTLTIQRTEQRDSAMYRCASSLDWDTQYFGPGTRLTVL.

The rearrangement joins TRBV7-8 to TRBJ2-7; D unclear. Per the germline V gene, CDR1 is SGHVS and CDR2 is FQNEAQ. The length of the CDR3 is 13 residues. V was shortened by 5 bases and J by 6 bases, with 14 bases between the two germline ends. The CDR3 bases are TGTGCCAGCAGCCTGGTCGTTACGAGCGAGCAGTACTTC. Protein: CASSLVVTSEQYF.

DNA for the CDR3: TGTGCCTGGAGCGAGGGACTAGCGGGGATCGAGACCCAGTACTTC. It specifies CAWSEGLAGIETQYF. V gene TRBV30 combines with J gene TRBJ2-5; TRBD2 aligns across 13 bases. Unmatched junction bases numbered 6, after V lost 3 bases and J lost 5 bases. The CDR3 is 15 amino acids. Germline V gene sequence: CDR1 GTSNPN, CDR2 SVGIG (reference sequence).

This chain uses TRBV6-5 with TRBJ2-1; D possibly corresponds to TRBD1 (5 bases). The germline V gene encodes CDR1 MNHEY and CDR2 SVGAGI. Trimming shortened V by 5 bases and J by 8 bases, and 13 bases separated the two germline ends. The length of the CDR3 is 13 residues. The CDR3 reads CASSRGQLHEQFF. The CDR3 region has the DNA TGTGCCAGCAGTAGGGGCCAGCTCCATGAGCAGTTCTTC.

V gene TRBV7-3 combines with J gene TRBJ1-1, with unresolved D. Trimming left V 1 base short and J 0 bases short, with 9 bases between. The CDR3 covers 15 residues. Germline CDR1 reads SGHTA; CDR2 reads FQGTGA. The CDR3: CASSLNFRVNTEAFF. Here the CDR3 DNA reads TGTGCCAGCAGCTTAAACTTCCGGGTGAACACTGAAGCTTTCTTT.

The chain combines TRBV11-3 with TRBJ2-3; 10 nucleotides line up with TRBD2. The CDR3 is made up of 14 amino acids. Trimming cost V 5 bases and J 2 bases; bases outside gene matches: 1. Germline V CDR1 and CDR2: SGHNT, YENEEA. CDR3: CASSSGGVTDTQYF. Here the CDR3 DNA reads TGTGCCAGCAGCAGCGGGGGGGTCACAGATACGCAGTATTTT.

This clone is a singleton in its sample. This sequence joins TRBV13 and TRBJ2-1, with 11 bases that match TRBD2. The CDR3 has 15 residues. Germline assignment: CDR1 PRHDT and CDR2 FYEKMQ (reference sequence). V lost 6 bases to trimming and J lost 7 bases; unmatched junction nucleotides: 8. The CDR3, as DNA: TGTGCCAGCAGGCATATAGCGGGAGGGTGGAATGAGCAGTTCTTC. Encoded protein: CASRHIAGGWNEQFF.

The chain carries TRBV30 and TRBJ1-6; D call uncertain. Trimming removed 5 bases from V and 13 bases from J, with 18 bases in between. The CDR3 is 13 residues long. Germline loops: CDR1 GTSNPN, CDR2 SVGIG (reference sequence). In DNA, the CDR3 is TGTGCCTGGGGCGCCGGGGAGGGTTTCCCCCTCCACTTT. This encodes CAWGAGEGFPLHF.

CDR3 nucleotides: TGTGCCAGCAGCCCGCCCGCGGCAGGGAGAGAAAAACTGTTTTTT. This gives the protein CASSPPAAGREKLFF. This chain joins TRBV9 and TRBJ1-4, with TRBD1 as a possible D gene (5 bases). Deletions cut 4 bases from V and 8 bases from J, with 18 bases between. CDR1 SGDLS and CDR2 YYNGEE come from the germline V gene. This CDR3 is 15 amino acids long.

This clone was observed once. The chain uses TRBV30 and TRBJ2-7; D unclear. Trimming took off 0 bases at V and 2 bases at J, with 8 bases between the two ends. From germline, CDR1 is GTSNPN and CDR2 SVGIG (reference sequence). The CDR3 is made up of 13 amino acids. The CDR3 loop reads CAWSVSVAYEQYF. The CDR3 bases are TGTGCCTGGAGTGTCTCAGTCGCCTACGAGCAGTACTTC.

The V gene is TRBV5-1, the J gene TRBJ2-3; 9 positions match TRBD2. CDR3 size: 15 residues. Germline V CDR1 and CDR2: SGHRS, YFSETQ. V was pared by 4 bases and J by 2 bases, with 5 bases of the junction left unmatched. CDR3: CASSRGGGDTDTQYF. The CDR3 nucleotides are TGCGCCAGCAGCCGCGGCGGGGGGGACACAGATACGCAGTATTTT.

In nucleotides, the CDR3 is TGTGCCAGCAGCTTCACAGATACGCAGTATTTT. The encoded protein is CASSFTDTQYF. The chain couples TRBV5-4 to TRBJ2-3; D not resolved. Trimming stripped 2 bases from V and 2 bases from J, with 0 bases between. Germline V gene lookup returns CDR1 SGHNT and CDR2 YYREEE (reference sequence). The CDR3 runs 11 residues.

V is TRBV7-9 and J is TRBJ1-4; tentative D call: TRBD1 (5 bases). The germline V gene has CDR1 SEHNR and CDR2 FQNEAQ (reference sequence). The CDR3 has 15 amino acids. The V gene lost 4 bases and the J gene lost 4 bases, with 13 bases spanning the gap. The DNA of the CDR3 is TGTGCCAGCAGCTCAACAGGCGGATTTAATGAAAAACTGTTTTTT. Encoded protein: CASSSTGGFNEKLFF.

V usage is TRBV6-4 and J usage is TRBJ2-5, with TRBD2 identical over 14 bases. The CDR3 loop spans 15 amino acids. Looked up from germline, CDR1 is MRHNA and CDR2 is SNTAGT. Unmatched junction bases numbered 3, after V lost 5 bases and J lost 4 bases. CDR3 in amino acids: CASSNGTSGGETQYF. The CDR3, as DNA: TGTGCCAGCAGTAACGGGACTAGCGGGGGAGAGACCCAGTACTTC.